This passage covers 17 T cell receptor beta chains from one sample sequenced in a study of technical replicates of blood from several donors. Profiled with immunoSEQ multiplex PCR; TCRdb holds only in-frame clones, not every one. The data show tens of thousands of clones, 93% seen once. Sequencing was performed on T cells isolated from PBMCs. The receptors were sampled from a human donor in good health.

This chain uses TRBV7-9 with TRBJ1-2; 8 bases line up with TRBD1. Germline CDR1 is SEHNR and CDR2 is FQNEAQ (reference sequence). The CDR3 loop spans 15 amino acids. V lost 4 bases to trimming and J lost 6 bases; unmatched junction nucleotides: 10. The CDR3: CASSSRTGPDHGYTF. The DNA of the CDR3 is TGTGCCAGCAGCTCCCGGACAGGGCCGGATCATGGCTACACCTTC. Complete variable domain (other parts from reference TRBV7-9 and TRBJ1-2): DTGVSQNPRHKITKRGQNVTFRCDPISEHNRLYWYRQTLGQGPEFLTYFQNEAQLEKSRLLSDRFSAERPKGSFSTLEIQRTEQGDSAMYLCASSSRTGPDHGYTFGSGTRLTVV.

This clone is a singleton in its sample. CDR3 protein: CASSLWGSGSYNEQFF. CDR3 sequence (DNA): TGTGCCAGCAGCTTATGGGGTAGCGGGAGCTACAATGAGCAGTTCTTC. V and J are TRBV7-9 and TRBJ2-1; TRBD2 aligns across 9 bases. Germline lookup yields CDR1 SEHNR and CDR2 FQNEAQ (reference sequence). J was trimmed by 3 bases and V by 2 bases; bases with no gene match: 5. The CDR3 is 16 residues long.

The chain combines TRBV5-6 with TRBJ2-2; 8 bases match TRBD1. CDR1 is SGHDT and CDR2 is YYEEEE in the germline V gene. The V segment lost 0 bases and the J segment 8 bases; nucleotides outside the gene matches: 9. This CDR3 is built from 16 residues. The CDR3 DNA reads as TGTGCCAGCAGCTTGGGGGGGACAGGTCTGCGTGGGGAGCTGTTTTTT. This gives the protein CASSLGGTGLRGELFF.

This chain joins TRBV28 and TRBJ2-3, with TRBD1 identical over 10 bases. V dropped 4 bases and J dropped 6; count of bases not matched to a gene: 10. The length of the CDR3 is 16 residues. Germline V lookup: CDR1 MDHEN, CDR2 SYDVKM. The CDR3 coding sequence is TGTGCCAGCAGTTCATACAGACAGGGGGCGATGGATACGCAGTATTTT. It codes for CASSSYRQGAMDTQYF.

This chain connects TRBV15 to TRBJ1-5; D perhaps matches TRBD1 (5 bases). With 0 bases removed from V and 6 bases from J, the gap between germline ends came to 9 bases. From germline, CDR1 is LNHNV and CDR2 YYDKDF (reference sequence). This CDR3 contains 14 residues. In DNA, the CDR3 is TGTGCCACCAGCAGAGATCGGGGGGGTCAGCCCCAGCATTTT. It specifies CATSRDRGGQPQHF.

The CDR3 sequence: CASSPSGTSYGYTF. The CDR3 DNA reads TGTGCCAGCAGTCCCTCTGGGACAAGCTATGGCTACACCTTC. The chain employs TRBV27 and TRBJ1-2; D may be TRBD1 (6 bases). V was cut by 5 bases and J by 4 bases, with 14 bases left in between. CDR3 length: 14 amino acids. CDR1 MNHEY and CDR2 SMNVEV come from the germline V gene (reference sequence).

V usage is TRBV7-3 and J usage is TRBJ2-2; 9 nucleotides align to TRBD2. The CDR3 is made up of 16 amino acids. V shed 4 bases, J shed 2 bases, and the junction held 5 bases outside the gene matches. In germline, CDR1 is SGHTA, CDR2 FQGTGA. The CDR3 DNA sequence: TGTGCCAGCAGCTCGGCGACTAGCGGTAACACCGGGGAGCTGTTTTTT. Amino acids: CASSSATSGNTGELFF. The full variable domain, its missing parts supplied by reference TRBV7-3 and TRBJ2-2, is GAGVSQTPSNKVTEKGKYVELRCDPISGHTALYWYRQSLGQGPEFLIYFQGTGAADDSGLPNDRFFAVRPEGSVSTLKIQRTERGDSAVYLCASSSATSGNTGELFFGEGSRLTVL.

The chain is built from TRBV6-5 and TRBJ2-7; weak D call: TRBD2 (6 bases). CDR3 length: 14 residues. Trimming cost V 3 bases and J 4 bases, with 13 bases left between them. Germline CDR1 is MNHEY and CDR2 is SVGAGI. In DNA, the CDR3 is TGTGCCAGCAGTTATGGTTCAGGAGGGTACGAGCAGTACTTC. Its protein is CASSYGSGGYEQYF.

The J gene is TRBJ2-1, the V gene TRBV29-1; 8 nucleotides agree with TRBD2. CDR1 SQVTM and CDR2 ANQGSEA come from the germline V gene. The CDR3 contains 13 residues. With 7 bases clipped from V and 1 base from J, the junction kept 3 bases outside the gene matches. As DNA, the CDR3 is TGCAGCGCTGGACTAGCATCCTACAATGAGCAGTTCTTC. It specifies CSAGLASYNEQFF.

The genes are TRBV10-3 and TRBJ2-3; 10 bases agree with TRBD2. Germline V gene sequence: CDR1 ENHRY, CDR2 SYGVKD. The trim removed 6 bases at V and 4 bases at J, leaving 4 bases unmatched. The CDR3 totals 14 residues. The CDR3 nucleotides read TGTGCCATCAGCCTAGCGGGAGAAGCAGATACGCAGTATTTT. Its protein product is CAISLAGEADTQYF.

CDR3 nucleotide sequence: TGTGCCAGTAGCCAGCGGGAAAGCTCCTACGAGCAGTACTTC. It specifies CASSQRESSYEQYF. The chain uses TRBV19 and TRBJ2-7; 7 bases are shared with TRBD2. Germline CDR1 reads LNHDA; CDR2 reads SQIVND (reference sequence). CDR3 size: 14 residues. Trimming removed 6 bases from V and 0 bases from J; junction bases left unmatched: 5.

With respect to this clone: This sample includes further DNA sequences coding for the same CDR3. The chain joins TRBV28 to TRBJ1-5, with 7 bases lining up with TRBD1. Germline loops: CDR1 MDHEN, CDR2 SYDVKM. V dropped 6 bases and J dropped 2; count of bases not matched to a gene: 1. This CDR3 region has 13 residues. The chain's CDR3 is CASSRGGNQPQHF. DNA for the CDR3: TGTGCCAGCAGCAGGGGGGGCAATCAGCCCCAGCATTTT. The full variable domain, in which reference TRBV28 and TRBJ1-5 provide the parts outside the CDR3, is DVKVTQSSRYLVKRTGEKVFLECVQDMDHENMFWYRQDPGLGLRLIYFSYDVKMKEKGDIPEGYSVSREKKERFSLILESASTNQTSMYLCASSRGGNQPQHFGDGTRLSIL.

The chain uses TRBV19 and TRBJ2-7; D is undetermined. V gave up 6 bases and J gave up 3 bases, with 6 bases separating them. Germline V gene sequence: CDR1 LNHDA, CDR2 SQIVND (reference sequence). CDR3 length equals 11 residues. CDR3 in DNA: TGTGCCAGTAGCAGTTACTACGAGCAGTACTTC. Translated, it gives CASSSYYEQYF. The whole variable domain, filled in from reference TRBV19 and TRBJ2-7, reads DGGITQSPKYLFRKEGQNVTLSCEQNLNHDAMYWYRQDPGQGLRLIYYSQIVNDFQKGDIAEGYSVSREKKESFPLTVTSAQKNPTAFYLCASSSYYEQYFGPGTRLTVT.

V gene TRBV6-5 combines with J gene TRBJ2-7, with unresolved D. The germline gives CDR1 MNHEY, CDR2 SVGAGI. Between the trimmed V and J ends, which lost 8 bases and 1 base, there was a span of 15 bases. The CDR3 has 14 residues. CDR3 region: CASRMTSASYEQYF. The CDR3 DNA is TGTGCCAGCCGAATGACATCCGCTTCCTACGAGCAGTACTTC.

Written as DNA, the CDR3 is TGTGCCAGCAGTTCTAGCGGGAGTATCATCTATGAGCAGTTCTTC. Encoded protein: CASSSSGSIIYEQFF. The chain couples TRBV5-8 to TRBJ2-1; 10 bases are a match to TRBD2. This CDR3 spans 15 amino acids. After removal of 5 bases from V and 8 bases from J, the junction contained 10 bases not matched to a gene. The germline V gene has CDR1 SGHTS and CDR2 YDEGEE. Full variable domain (remainder filled in from reference TRBV5-8 and TRBJ2-1): EAGVTQSPTHLIKTRGQQATLRCSPISGHTSVYWYQQALGLGLQFLLWYDEGEERNRGNFPPRFSGRQFPNYSSELNVNALELEDSALYLCASSSSGSIIYEQFFGPGTRLTVL.

The V call is TRBV11-2, the J call TRBJ2-3; D might be TRBD1 (6 bases). This CDR3 spans 17 amino acids. With 3 bases removed from V and 5 bases from J, the gap between germline ends came to 21 bases. The germline gives CDR1 SGHAT, CDR2 FQNNGV. CDR3 coding DNA: TGTGCCAGCAGCTTCAATTACGGGACAAGCCGAGGAGATACGCAGTATTTT. Encoded protein: CASSFNYGTSRGDTQYF.

V is TRBV5-1 and J is TRBJ2-2; 8 bases fit TRBD1. CDR1 SGHRS and CDR2 YFSETQ come from the germline V gene. This CDR3 region has 16 residues. V trimming: 0 bases; J trimming: 4 bases; junction bases outside the gene matches: 5. CDR3 nucleotide sequence: TGCGCCAGCAGCTTGGCGGCAGGGGGCGTCACCGGGGAGCTGTTTTTT. It translates to CASSLAAGGVTGELFF.